One sample yielded the 3 T cell receptor beta chains listed below, sequenced in a study of response to subunit inactivated influenza vaccine. TCRdb analysed the RT-PCR reads with MiXCR anew, one entry per CDR3 protein. The data hold fewer than 350,000 distinct CDR3 sequences, with 20% to 25% observed a single time. The material was PBMCs from blood, obtained less than 22 months after vaccination. All receptors come from a man between 50 and 70 years old who received an inactivated influenza vaccine.

The V and J genes are TRBV14 and TRBJ2-1; tentative D call: TRBD1 (5 bases). The germline V gene has CDR1 SGHDN and CDR2 FVKESK. CDR3 length: 14 residues. V lost 0 bases and J lost 8, with 11 bases in between. The CDR3: CASSQDFSRDEQFF. The DNA for the CDR3 is TGTGCCAGCAGCCAAGATTTTAGCAGGGATGAGCAGTTCTTC.

This chain uses TRBV7-9 with TRBJ2-1; 7 bases match TRBD2. CDR1 SEHNR and CDR2 FQNEAQ come from the germline V gene (reference sequence). Unmatched junction bases numbered 8, after V lost 5 bases and J lost 4 bases. This CDR3 region has 15 residues. This CDR3 is CASSPSGGRYNEQFF. The CDR3 DNA follows: TGTGCCAGCAGCCCCAGTGGCGGGAGATACAATGAGCAGTTCTTC.

This sequence joins TRBV12-3 or TRBV12-4 and TRBJ2-2; D gene ambiguous. The V end lost 5 bases, the J end lost 9 bases, and 13 bases lay between the germline ends. The CDR3 length is 13 residues. This CDR3 reads CASSHGPQRELFF. DNA of the CDR3: TGTGCCAGCAGTCATGGGCCGCAAAGGGAGCTGTTTTTT.